This T cell receptor beta chain was captured by sequencing in a study of blood T cell repertoires in COVID-19. At the level of the study: Spain, Italy and the United States supplied samples that represented acute and convalescent COVID-19. Sources were T cells, B-cell-depleted T cells, or PBMCs; the material itself was cDNA or gDNA.

Here immunoSEQ multiplex PCR was the method, and the copy in TCRdb shows in-frame clones only, minus some. The profile covers over 50,000 clones, with about 90% appearing a single time and about 15% taken by the ten largest. Looked up from germline, CDR1 is MNHEY and CDR2 is SMNVEV (reference sequence). This CDR3 is 14 amino acids long. V shed 6 bases and J 9 bases; nucleotides not matched to a gene: 10. V gene TRBV27 combines with J gene TRBJ2-1; 8 bases match TRBD2. The receptor comes from a human donor in a cohort sampled during active COVID-19. What was sequenced was peripheral blood. CDR3 bases: TGTGCCAGCAGCACGTGGACTAGCAGATTTGAGCAGTTCTTC. Its protein product is CASSTWTSRFEQFF.